Below are 30 T cell receptor beta chains sequenced from a single sample in a study of T cells in Graves' hyperthyroidism and ophthalmopathy. TCR beta CDR3 region amplification was performed from RNA transcripts. Carried out on the TCR CDR3, a first-round RT-PCR used the HTBI primer set. TCRdb reanalysed the multiplex PCR reads using MiXCR and keeps one entry per CDR3 protein. The repertoire has 750,000 to 950,000 distinct CDR3 sequences, 35% to 40% of them found once; the top ten carry 8.9%. Sequenced sample: blood. Receptors originate from a man aged 18 to 30 with Graves' hyperthyroidism.

The chain is built from TRBV12-3 or TRBV12-4 and TRBJ2-7, with 8 bases aligning to TRBD2. The CDR3 has 13 residues. Germline trimming cut 3 bases from V and 6 bases from J; bases unmatched to any gene: 4. The CDR3 DNA reads TGTGCCAGCAGTTTCTTCCGGGAGGGCGAGCAGTACTTC. It is translated as CASSFFREGEQYF.

Only a few counts were recorded for this clonotype. This chain joins TRBV7-9 and TRBJ1-5; D is uncertain. V shed 8 bases and J shed 5 bases, with 19 bases lying between them. CDR1 is SEHNR and CDR2 is FQNEAQ in the germline V gene (reference sequence). The CDR3 is 15 amino acids. DNA for the CDR3: TGTGCCAGCTCTACCGGGCCCACCGTCGATCAGCCCCAGCATTTT. Protein product: CASSTGPTVDQPQHF.

Comments on this clonotype: One end of the junction is discordant with germline, which a read error may explain. CDR3 in amino acids: CASAGPNDKLFF. CDR3 bases: TGTGCCAGCGCAGGGCCTAATGATAAACTGTTTTTT. This rearrangement joins TRBV7-6 to TRBJ1-4, with a weak D call TRBD1 (5 bases). This CDR3 comprises 12 residues. Germline V gene sequence: CDR1 SGHVS, CDR2 FNYEAQ.

This clonotype was recorded at least ten times. The rearrangement links TRBV7-9 to TRBJ2-7; 14 nucleotides line up with TRBD2. CDR1 is SEHNR and CDR2 is FQNEAQ in the germline V gene (reference sequence). There are 13 residues in the CDR3. V shed 10 bases and J 4 bases; nucleotides not matched to a gene: 3. The chain's CDR3 is CATGTSGSYEQYF. The CDR3, as DNA: TGTGCCACCGGGACTAGCGGGAGTTACGAGCAGTACTTC.

The gene calls are TRBV12-3 or TRBV12-4 and TRBJ2-7; the match to TRBD1 covers 12 bases. CDR3 size: 17 residues. J lost 2 bases, V lost 5 bases, and 10 bases had no gene match. Written as DNA, the CDR3 is TGTGCCAGCAGTCCCATTCCAGGGACAGGGGGCACCTACGAGCAGTACTTC. Protein sequence: CASSPIPGTGGTYEQYF.

The chain has TRBV9 and TRBJ2-2; D is ambiguous. Trimming pared 0 bases from V and 9 bases from J, leaving 0 bases between. The germline CDR1 and CDR2 sequences are SGDLS and YYNGEE. The CDR3 is 10 residues long. In nucleotides, the CDR3 is TGTGCCAGCAGCGTAGGGGAGCTGTTTTTT. Translation gives CASSVGELFF.

This clonotype has a count of ten or more. This chain joins TRBV29-1 and TRBJ1-1, with D possibly matching TRBD1 (5 bases). Trimming pared 4 bases from V and 3 bases from J, leaving 9 bases between. This CDR3 is built from 12 residues. CDR1 and CDR2 (germline): SQVTM, ANQGSEA. The CDR3 DNA reads as TGCAGCGTTGTAGGGGAATACACTGAAGCTTTCTTT. Translated, it gives CSVVGEYTEAFF.

CDR3 sequence reads: CSLGTDPNTEAFF. CDR3 bases: TGCAGCTTGGGGACGGACCCGAACACTGAAGCTTTCTTT. The rearrangement joins TRBV29-1 to TRBJ1-1; the D gene is possibly TRBD1 (5 bases). This CDR3 has 13 residues. V was trimmed by 8 bases and J by 1 base, leaving 14 bases between them. Looked up from germline, CDR1 is SQVTM and CDR2 is ANQGSEA.

This clonotype has a count of ten or more. The chain couples TRBV29-1 to TRBJ1-2; tentative D call: TRBD1 (6 bases). The CDR3 totals 12 residues. The germline V gene encodes CDR1 SQVTM and CDR2 ANQGSEA. V was pared by 3 bases and J by 7 bases, with 12 bases between. CDR3 coding DNA: TGCAGCGTTGATACAGGGCAGAGTGGCTACACCTTC. Its protein product is CSVDTGQSGYTF.

In regard to this clonotype: Sequence at one end of the junction differs from germline and may be a read error. The chain joins TRBV7-9 to TRBJ2-2; no definite D call. This CDR3 contains 13 residues. CDR1 is SEHNR, CDR2 FQNEAQ, per germline (reference sequence). CDR3 protein: CASSQYGPGELFF. In DNA, the CDR3 is TGCGCCAGCAGCCAATACGGACCCGGGGAGCTGTTTTTT.

This clonotype was picked up many times. This chain connects TRBV20-1 to TRBJ1-1; D may be TRBD1 (5 bases). Per germline, CDR1 DFQATT and CDR2 SNEGSKA (reference sequence). CDR3 length: 13 amino acids. With 0 bases removed from V and 4 bases from J, the gap between germline ends came to 9 bases. In nucleotides, the CDR3 is TGCAGTGCTAGAGAGGAGGGGAGCACTGAAGCTTTCTTT. Amino acid sequence: CSAREEGSTEAFF.

V and J are TRBV7-2 and TRBJ2-7; the D call may be TRBD1 or TRBD2 (5 bases each). V dropped 7 bases and J dropped 5 bases, with 21 bases sitting between them. This CDR3 has 15 amino acids. In germline, CDR1 is SGHTA, CDR2 FQGNSA. CDR3 in DNA: TGTGCCAGCACTTTCGCCGGGACCGCCTGGAACGAGCAGTACTTC. Protein: CASTFAGTAWNEQYF.

The chain couples TRBV11-1 to TRBJ2-7; 12 bases fit TRBD1. After removal of 5 bases from V and 3 bases from J, the junction contained 20 bases not matched to a gene. CDR3 length equals 20 residues. Germline V gene data show CDR1 as SGHAT and CDR2 as FQDESV (reference sequence). As DNA, the CDR3 is TGTGCCAGCAGCCCCTCGGGCCCGGGACAGGGGGCAAGGGCCGGCTACGAGCAGTACTTC. It encodes CASSPSGPGQGARAGYEQYF.

This clonotype was counted at least ten times. The rearrangement links TRBV7-6 to TRBJ2-7; D is unresolved. The CDR3 loop spans 15 amino acids. The V end was cut by 5 bases, the J end by 0 bases, with 14 bases between. Germline V lookup: CDR1 SGHVS, CDR2 FNYEAQ. For the CDR3, the DNA is TGTGCCAGCAGCGTATCGGATCTGAGCTCCTACGAGCAGTACTTC. Translation gives CASSVSDLSSYEQYF.

This clonotype was recorded many times. The chain is built from TRBV2 and TRBJ2-5; unclear D gene. This CDR3 region has 13 residues. CDR1 and CDR2 from the germline V gene are SNHLY and FYNNEI. V was shortened by 1 base and J by 5 bases, with 8 bases between the two germline ends. This chain's CDR3 is CASSEGQAETQYF. CDR3 bases: TGTGCCAGCAGTGAAGGGCAGGCGGAGACCCAGTACTTC.

This clonotype was counted ten times or more. The V and J genes are TRBV7-9 and TRBJ2-7; D is perhaps TRBD1 or TRBD2 (5 bases each). The CDR3 consists of 12 residues. V was trimmed by 4 bases and J by 6 bases, leaving 10 bases between them. Looked up from germline, CDR1 is SEHNR and CDR2 is FQNEAQ (reference sequence). The CDR3 protein is CASSSPGAEQYF. CDR3 bases: TGTGCCAGCAGCTCCCCCGGGGCCGAGCAGTACTTC.

With respect to this clonotype: At one of its ends the junction is not consistent with the germline gene, which may arise from a read error. The chain links TRBV10-3 to TRBJ2-7; tentatively, D is TRBD1 (5 bases). This CDR3 has 16 residues. Germline-derived CDR1 and CDR2 are ENHRY and SYGVKD. As DNA, the CDR3 is TGTGCCAGCAGTTACCTCTATGCAGGCAGGGCCTACGAGCAGTACTTC. This translates into CASSYLYAGRAYEQYF.

This clonotype showed up just a few times. The chain combines TRBV5-1 with TRBJ1-1, with TRBD1 identical over 8 bases. Germline assignment: CDR1 SGHRS and CDR2 YFSETQ. The length of the CDR3 is 14 residues. V dropped 3 bases and J dropped 11; count of bases not matched to a gene: 12. This chain's CDR3 is CASSYDRGRFEAFF. The CDR3 DNA reads as TGCGCCAGCAGCTATGACAGGGGAAGGTTCGAGGCTTTCTTT.

V and J are TRBV29-1 and TRBJ1-2, with D perhaps matching TRBD1 (5 bases). The CDR3 runs to 10 residues. With 8 bases removed from V and 6 bases from J, the gap between germline ends came to 10 bases. The V gene's germline CDR1 is SQVTM and CDR2 ANQGSEA. CDR3 in amino acids: CSLGEDGYTF. CDR3 DNA sequence: TGCAGCTTGGGGGAGGATGGCTACACCTTC.

This clonotype was seen more than once but under ten times. This chain joins TRBV20-1 and TRBJ2-7, with 7 bases that match TRBD1. CDR3 length: 14 residues. Germline V CDR1 and CDR2: DFQATT, SNEGSKA (reference sequence). With 8 bases clipped from V and 3 bases from J, the junction kept 13 bases outside the gene matches. The CDR3 sequence: CSYDRALGDYEQYF. CDR3 in DNA: TGCAGTTACGACAGGGCGTTAGGAGACTACGAGCAGTACTTC.

This clonotype was counted a few times. The chain joins TRBV6-5 to TRBJ1-2; 8 nucleotides agree with TRBD1. Germline loops: CDR1 MNHEY, CDR2 SVGAGI. V gave up 6 bases and J gave up 5 bases; unmatched junction bases: 14. There are 16 residues in the CDR3. The CDR3 loop reads CASSQSYTGQVYGYTF. CDR3 in DNA: TGTGCCAGCAGCCAATCTTATACGGGACAGGTTTATGGCTACACCTTC.

The genes are TRBV6-5 and TRBJ2-7; D not certain. Germline V lookup: CDR1 MNHEY, CDR2 SVGAGI. The CDR3 sequence is 15 residues long. V lost 5 bases, J lost 5 bases, and 19 bases lay in between. The CDR3 loop is CASSTRIDGLNEQYF. DNA of the CDR3: TGTGCCAGCAGTACCCGCATAGACGGTCTGAACGAGCAGTACTTC.

This clonotype was observed many times. The genes are TRBV29-1 and TRBJ2-7; no firm D call. V dropped 4 bases and J dropped 4 bases, with 8 bases sitting between them. The CDR3 is 11 amino acids. The V gene's germline CDR1 is SQVTM and CDR2 ANQGSEA. In DNA form, the CDR3 reads TGCAGCGTTGTCGTGAAGTACGAGCAGTACTTC. Its translation: CSVVVKYEQYF.

This clonotype was observed a single time. Compared with germline, one end of the junction differs, possibly owing to a read error. The rearrangement links TRBV7-3 to TRBJ1-2, with no clear D. The CDR3 consists of 13 residues. Germline-derived CDR1 and CDR2 are SGHTA and FQGTGA. The CDR3 nucleotides read TGCGCCAGCAGCCAAGACGCGGGTACGCGCTACACCTTC. This encodes CASSQDAGTRYTF.

The genes are TRBV7-2 and TRBJ1-1; a weak D match, TRBD1 (5 bases). The V gene's germline CDR1 is SGHTA and CDR2 FQGNSA. The CDR3 is 16 amino acids. Deletions cut 2 bases from V and 0 bases from J, with 13 bases between. In DNA form, the CDR3 reads TGTGCCAGCAGCTTAATCGCAGGGCTTATGAACACTGAAGCTTTCTTT. Its translation: CASSLIAGLMNTEAFF.

This clonotype has only one observation. The chain couples TRBV7-6 to TRBJ1-4, with TRBD1 identical over 9 bases. This CDR3 region has 13 residues. V trimming: 5 bases; J trimming: 9 bases; junction bases outside the gene matches: 4. Germline CDR1 is SGHVS and CDR2 is FNYEAQ. CDR3 sequence (DNA): TGTGCCAGCAGCCAAGGACAGGGGCAAAAACTGTTTTTT. Its protein product is CASSQGQGQKLFF.

The chain couples TRBV9 to TRBJ1-2; tentative D call: TRBD1 (6 bases). V lost 4 bases, J lost 4 bases, and 11 bases lay in between. There are 13 residues in the CDR3. Germline V gives CDR1 SGDLS, CDR2 YYNGEE. The CDR3 nucleotides are TGTGCCAGCAGCCAAGGGGGACGCTATGGCTACACCTTC. It is translated as CASSQGGRYGYTF.

The gene calls are TRBV29-1 and TRBJ1-5; D is perhaps TRBD1 (5 bases). The V gene's germline CDR1 is SQVTM and CDR2 ANQGSEA. V dropped 7 bases and J dropped 4 bases, with 14 bases sitting between them. The CDR3 is 13 residues long. The CDR3: CSALPGLNQPQHF. CDR3 bases: TGCAGCGCCCTTCCGGGGCTAAATCAGCCCCAGCATTTT.

About this clonotype itself: Sequence at one end of the junction differs from germline and may be a read error. The V and J genes are TRBV11-1 and TRBJ1-2, with a possible D match to TRBD1 (5 bases). Germline V lookup: CDR1 SGHAT, CDR2 FQDESV (reference sequence). The CDR3 runs to 12 residues. CDR3 sequence: CASGLEGYGYTF. The CDR3 DNA reads TGTGCCAGCGGCTTAGAGGGGTATGGCTACACCTTC.

There are many counts of this clonotype. The V call is TRBV15, the J call TRBJ2-7; 8 bases map to TRBD2. Germline loops: CDR1 LNHNV, CDR2 YYDKDF (reference sequence). The CDR3 is made up of 16 amino acids. V lost 1 base and J lost 6; bases outside the gene matches: 11. The CDR3 loop reads CATSRGETGGFGEQYF. The CDR3 DNA sequence: TGTGCCACCAGCAGAGGTGAAACGGGAGGGTTCGGCGAGCAGTACTTC. Full variable domain (outside the CDR3, taken from reference TRBV15 and TRBJ2-7): DAMVIQNPRYQVTQFGKPVTLSCSQTLNHNVMYWYQQKSSQAPKLLFHYYDKDFNNEADTPDNFQSRRPNTSFCFLDIRSPGLGDTAMYLCATSRGETGGFGEQYFGPGTRLTVT.